This TCR beta chain was observed in a study of beta chain features in type 1 diabetes. Study-wide points: Patients with Type 1 diabetes showed moderately but significantly shorter TCRB CDR3s in all four CD4+ subsets.

Of note for this clone: Its cognate antigen is unknown.

Expressed TCRB transcripts were sequenced because the entire RNA isolate underwent reverse transcription. Produced via immunoSEQ multiplex PCR; TCRdb's table is partial and in-frame only. Among under 25,000 clones listed, under 60% were seen once. This clonotype was obtained from a man aged 18-30 years with type 1 diabetes. Sequenced material: stem cell memory CD4+ T cells from blood.

The CDR3 DNA follows: TGCGCCAGCAGCTTGGCTGTAGAAGAGACCCAGTACTTC. Translation: CASSLAVEETQYF. The J gene is TRBJ2-5, the V gene TRBV5-1; D is undetermined. CDR3 size: 13 residues. From germline, CDR1 is SGHRS and CDR2 YFSETQ. The V end lost 0 bases, the J end lost 3 bases, and 6 bases lay between the germline ends.